This T cell receptor (beta chain) was observed in a study of blood T cell repertoires in COVID-19. Data came from immunoSEQ multiplex PCR; TCRdb stores just in-frame clones and leaves some out. The table records roughly 290,000 clones, around 87% of them present only once. Per the germline V gene, CDR1 is LNHDA and CDR2 is SQIVND (reference sequence). CDR3 length: 15 amino acids. V was cut by 7 bases and J by 0 bases, with 13 bases left in between. The chain combines TRBV19 with TRBJ1-3; a possible D gene is TRBD1 (6 bases). What was sequenced was peripheral blood. The origin of this receptor is a woman in her forties or fifties who had recovered from COVID-19. The CDR3 DNA follows: TGTGCCAGTATTTCAGACAGGAGCTCTGGAAACACCATATATTTT. Its protein is CASISDRSSGNTIYF.